This entry is about one T cell receptor beta chain. Its antigen remains unidentified. Germline CDR1 and CDR2: KGHSH and LQKENI. The V end was cut by 2 bases, the J end by 0 bases, with 13 bases between. The CDR3 runs 16 residues. Measured with immunoSEQ multiplex PCR; TCRdb has only the in-frame clones, and not every one. The table lists 150,000 to 200,000 clones, more than 80% of them singletons, with under 7.5% in the top ten. The source of the sample is a study of T cell responses to AZD1222 COVID-19 vaccine. Study information: Second doses that came at about 4 or about 12 weeks were put together. Study results and caveats: After the peak T cell response, and only then, were repertoires sampled. The donor cohort was predominantly white British with a female majority, and clonal diversity may have been underestimated. Only a handful of AZD1222 recipients tested seropositive at baseline.

This TCR was sampled from an adult in good health. The sample was peripheral blood, taken on day 0 of AZD1222 vaccination. This chain links TRBV18 with TRBJ1-1; D is unresolved. The CDR3 reads CASSPSSRHLNTEAFF. DNA of the CDR3: TGTGCCAGCTCACCATCGTCGCGGCACCTGAACACTGAAGCTTTCTTT. Full variable domain (missing parts from reference TRBV18 and TRBJ1-1): NAGVMQNPRHLVRRRGQEARLRCSPMKGHSHVYWYRQLPEEGLKFMVYLQKENIIDESGMPKERFSAEFPKEGPSILRIQQVVRGDSAAYFCASSPSSRHLNTEAFFGQGTRLTVV.